Following are 30 T cell receptor beta chains from one sample sequenced in a study of cytomegalovirus exposure and HLA in healthy donors. Assay: immunoSEQ multiplex PCR; the TCRdb copy retains only in-frame clones and omits some. This sample yields roughly 56,000 clones, of which around nine tenths are seen a single time; 0.9% to 1.4% belongs to the top ten. The sequencing input was PBMCs. These receptors were taken from a man younger than 35 in good health and CMV-seronegative.

The rearrangement links TRBV28 to TRBJ1-5; D gene unclear. The CDR3 consists of 14 residues. Germline loops: CDR1 MDHEN, CDR2 SYDVKM. V was trimmed by 4 bases and J by 7 bases, leaving 14 bases between them. The CDR3: CASSSPGNYQPQHF. In nucleotides, the CDR3 is TGTGCCAGCAGTTCCCCGGGGAACTACCAGCCCCAGCATTTT.

This chain uses TRBV28 with TRBJ2-2, with 8 positions matching TRBD1. V trimming: 4 bases; J trimming: 15 bases; junction bases outside the gene matches: 7. This CDR3 is 12 amino acids long. In germline, CDR1 is MDHEN, CDR2 SYDVKM. Here the CDR3 DNA reads TGTGCCAGCAGTTATAGGACAGGGAGGTTGTTTTTT. This codes for CASSYRTGRLFF. The full variable domain, completed using reference TRBV28 and TRBJ2-2, is DVKVTQSSRYLVKRTGEKVFLECVQDMDHENMFWYRQDPGLGLRLIYFSYDVKMKEKGDIPEGYSVSREKKERFSLILESASTNQTSMYLCASSYRTGRLFFGEGSRLTVL.

J is TRBJ1-2 and V is TRBV7-9, with D possibly matching TRBD1 (5 bases). The ends were cut back, 5 bases at V and 8 bases at J, with 15 bases in the middle. This CDR3 comprises 13 residues. Germline assignment: CDR1 SEHNR and CDR2 FQNEAQ (reference sequence). The chain's CDR3 is CASSVVQGYGYTF. CDR3 nucleotide sequence: TGTGCCAGCAGCGTTGTCCAGGGTTACGGCTACACCTTC. The complete variable domain, with remaining parts taken from reference TRBV7-9 and TRBJ1-2, reads DTGVSQNPRHKITKRGQNVTFRCDPISEHNRLYWYRQTLGQGPEFLTYFQNEAQLEKSRLLSDRFSAERPKGSFSTLEIQRTEQGDSAMYLCASSVVQGYGYTFGSGTRLTVV.

The CDR3 DNA is TGTGCCATCAGAGGGGTTGTTGGCGGGGAGCTGTTTTTT. Protein sequence: CAIRGVVGGELFF. The chain combines TRBV10-3 with TRBJ2-2, with D perhaps TRBD1 (5 bases). Trimming took 6 bases from V and 7 from J, leaving 12 bases between them. Germline CDR1 is ENHRY and CDR2 is SYGVKD. This CDR3 spans 13 amino acids.

The chain uses TRBV19 and TRBJ2-5; D is unresolved. Germline-derived CDR1 and CDR2 are LNHDA and SQIVND (reference sequence). V dropped 9 bases and J dropped 1 base, with 15 bases sitting between them. The CDR3 contains 14 residues. CDR3 sequence: CASQAIFGQETQYF. The CDR3 nucleotides are TGTGCCAGCCAGGCTATATTTGGCCAAGAGACCCAGTACTTC.

The V gene is TRBV5-1, the J gene TRBJ1-2; D is unclear. V was clipped by 1 base and J by 7 bases, with 11 bases between them. The CDR3 sequence is 13 residues long. CDR1 is SGHRS, CDR2 YFSETQ, per germline. The CDR3 bases are TGCGCCAGCAGCTTGAGCGGAGTTGGTGGCTACACCTTC. Its protein is CASSLSGVGGYTF.

This chain joins TRBV5-6 and TRBJ2-5; a possible D gene is TRBD1 (6 bases). Germline V gene lookup returns CDR1 SGHDT and CDR2 YYEEEE. V was pared by 3 bases and J by 1 base, with 16 bases between. The CDR3 contains 16 residues. The CDR3 DNA reads TGTGCCAGCAGCTCCACAGGGTCGGACGTCCAAGAGACCCAGTACTTC. It encodes CASSSTGSDVQETQYF.

The chain couples TRBV28 to TRBJ1-3, with D possibly matching TRBD1 (5 bases). V was pared by 5 bases and J by 2 bases, with 13 bases between. The CDR3 extends over 15 amino acids. Germline values: CDR1 MDHEN, CDR2 SYDVKM. CDR3 loop: CASSLGGFTGNTIYF. The CDR3 nucleotides read TGTGCCAGCAGTCTTGGGGGGTTCACTGGAAACACCATATATTTT.

The chain combines TRBV4-1 with TRBJ2-7; possible D gene TRBD2, 7 bases. This CDR3 spans 15 amino acids. Deletions cut 0 bases from V and 3 bases from J, with 12 bases between. Germline values: CDR1 MGHRA, CDR2 YSYEKL. The CDR3 protein is CASSQEAGASYEQYF. CDR3 nucleotide sequence: TGCGCCAGCAGCCAAGAGGCGGGGGCCAGCTACGAGCAGTACTTC.

The chain has TRBV2 and TRBJ2-1; D is possibly TRBD2 (5 bases). Looked up from germline, CDR1 is SNHLY and CDR2 is FYNNEI. V was pared by 3 bases and J by 7 bases, with 7 bases between. CDR3 length equals 12 residues. The CDR3 loop reads CASSDGVNEQFF. In DNA, the CDR3 is TGTGCCAGCAGTGACGGGGTGAATGAGCAGTTCTTC.

The chain couples TRBV19 to TRBJ1-5; D may be TRBD1 (6 bases). The germline V gene has CDR1 LNHDA and CDR2 SQIVND (reference sequence). V was pared by 3 bases and J by 3 bases, with 18 bases between. The CDR3 length is 17 residues. The CDR3 coding sequence is TGTGCCAGTAGTATTTTGGGGGCAGGGGACTACAATCAGCCCCAGCATTTT. Protein sequence: CASSILGAGDYNQPQHF.

The V call is TRBV9, the J call TRBJ2-5; D may be TRBD2 (6 bases). This CDR3 region has 14 residues. CDR1 is SGDLS, CDR2 YYNGEE, per germline. V lost 1 base and J lost 2, with 9 bases in between. The CDR3 nucleotides read TGTGCCAGCAGCGTAACTGGGAGGCAAGAGACCCAGTACTTC. This encodes CASSVTGRQETQYF.

V and J are TRBV6-5 and TRBJ1-2, with 7 bases lining up with TRBD1. The CDR3 runs 11 residues. Germline V gives CDR1 MNHEY, CDR2 SVGAGI. The J segment lost 8 bases and the V segment lost 5 bases, leaving 2 bases of the junction unmatched. The CDR3 nucleotides read TGTGCCAGCAGTCAGGGGGGCGGCTACACCTTC. Translation: CASSQGGGYTF.

This clone came up once. The chain couples TRBV18 to TRBJ2-1; D possibly corresponds to TRBD2 (5 bases). CDR3 length: 13 amino acids. V was pared by 2 bases and J by 7 bases, with 9 bases between. Germline-derived CDR1 and CDR2 are KGHSH and LQKENI. The CDR3 DNA reads TGTGCCAGCTCACCAAAGGGAGCGAATGAGCAGTTCTTC. This sequence encodes CASSPKGANEQFF.

The chain couples TRBV5-4 to TRBJ2-2; TRBD1 matches 7 bases. V shed 2 bases and J 4 bases; nucleotides not matched to a gene: 2. Germline CDR1 and CDR2: SGHNT and YYREEE (reference sequence). The CDR3 length is 14 residues. The CDR3 coding sequence is TGTGCCAGCAGCTTCCGGGACAGCACCGGGGAGCTGTTTTTT. As protein: CASSFRDSTGELFF.

V usage is TRBV28 and J usage is TRBJ2-1; 10 bases match TRBD2. Germline loops: CDR1 MDHEN, CDR2 SYDVKM. With V trimmed by 8 bases and J by 1 base, 8 bases remained unmatched. The CDR3 loop spans 16 amino acids. The CDR3 DNA sequence: TGTGCCAGCTTAGCGGGAGGTCCCTTTTCCTACAATGAGCAGTTCTTC. It specifies CASLAGGPFSYNEQFF.

This chain links TRBV18 with TRBJ1-1; 9 bases are shared with TRBD1. Germline assignment: CDR1 KGHSH and CDR2 LQKENI. The ends lost 3 bases at V and 4 bases at J; junction bases unmatched: 9. The CDR3 consists of 16 residues. CDR3 coding DNA: TGTGCCAGCTCACCTACCCAAGGACAGGGGAGCACTGAAGCTTTCTTT. It encodes CASSPTQGQGSTEAFF.

The chain recombines TRBV18 with TRBJ2-7, with TRBD2 matching over 7 bases. Germline values: CDR1 KGHSH, CDR2 LQKENI. The CDR3 spans 15 residues. The junction had 6 bases not matched to a gene; V was cut back by 0 bases and J by 4 bases. CDR3 residues: CASSPPASGAYEQYF. As DNA, the CDR3 is TGTGCCAGCTCACCACCCGCTAGCGGAGCGTACGAGCAGTACTTC. The variable domain in full, completed from reference TRBV18 and TRBJ2-7, reads NAGVMQNPRHLVRRRGQEARLRCSPMKGHSHVYWYRQLPEEGLKFMVYLQKENIIDESGMPKERFSAEFPKEGPSILRIQQVVRGDSAAYFCASSPPASGAYEQYFGPGTRLTVT.

The V call is TRBV29-1, the J call TRBJ2-3; 10 nucleotides line up with TRBD2. Unmatched junction bases numbered 8, after V lost 7 bases and J lost 4 bases. In germline, CDR1 is SQVTM, CDR2 ANQGSEA. The CDR3 sequence is 14 residues long. This CDR3 reads CSAAAGGPSDTQYF. CDR3 sequence (DNA): TGCAGCGCAGCAGCGGGAGGGCCTTCAGATACGCAGTATTTT.

The gene calls are TRBV10-2 and TRBJ2-2; perhaps TRBD1 as D (6 bases). The CDR3 totals 13 residues. Trimming took 2 bases from V and 5 from J, leaving 6 bases between them. Germline CDR1 is WSHSY and CDR2 is SAAADI. This chain's CDR3 is CASSEQGTGELFF. In DNA form, the CDR3 reads TGCGCCAGCAGTGAGCAGGGGACCGGGGAGCTGTTTTTT.

Only one count was recorded for this clone. The chain has TRBV29-1 and TRBJ1-1; maybe TRBD1 (6 bases). Germline CDR1 SQVTM, CDR2 ANQGSEA. The CDR3 runs to 11 residues. V was clipped by 8 bases and J by 5 bases, with 12 bases between them. CDR3 DNA sequence: TGCAGCCCAAGGGGGGGAACTGAAGCTTTCTTT. It specifies CSPRGGTEAFF.

This chain uses TRBV11-3 with TRBJ1-1; no reliable D call. The germline V gene has CDR1 SGHNT and CDR2 YENEEA. Trimming took off 4 bases at V and 3 bases at J, with 9 bases between the two ends. The CDR3 length is 13 residues. CDR3 loop: CASSSDGDTEAFF. CDR3 DNA sequence: TGTGCCAGCAGCTCGGACGGGGACACTGAAGCTTTCTTT.

This sequence joins TRBV18 and TRBJ2-2, with D possibly TRBD1 on 5 matching bases. Germline CDR1 is KGHSH and CDR2 is LQKENI. V was shortened by 9 bases and J by 4 bases, with 15 bases between the two germline ends. The CDR3 spans 14 residues. This chain's CDR3 is CARTKTGATGELFF. The DNA for the CDR3 is TGTGCCAGGACAAAAACAGGAGCCACCGGGGAGCTGTTTTTT.

The CDR3 region is CARRPKLDLPGQITGELFF. The CDR3 bases are TGTGCCAGAAGGCCCAAACTCGACCTACCGGGACAGATAACCGGGGAGCTGTTTTTT. The V call is TRBV6-7, the J call TRBJ2-2; 7 bases line up with TRBD1. TRBV6-7 is designated an ORF whose function remains uncertain. Losses at the gene ends were 9 bases for V and 5 bases for J; bases not matched to a gene: 24. This CDR3 is built from 19 residues.

The genes are TRBV4-1 and TRBJ2-5; 10 bases agree with TRBD1. CDR3 size: 16 residues. Trimming removed 4 bases from V and 5 bases from J; junction bases left unmatched: 10. In germline, CDR1 is MGHRA, CDR2 YSYEKL. DNA of the CDR3: TGCGCCAGCAGCCCGACCCGCGACAGGGGGCGTGAGACCCAGTACTTC. It encodes CASSPTRDRGRETQYF.

The chain links TRBV9 to TRBJ1-2; 7 bases fit TRBD1. This CDR3 is built from 15 residues. The germline gives CDR1 SGDLS, CDR2 YYNGEE. J lost 2 bases, V lost 0 bases, and 4 bases had no gene match. The CDR3 protein is CASSVAPGGNYGYTF. The DNA of the CDR3 is TGTGCCAGCAGCGTAGCTCCAGGGGGGAACTATGGCTACACCTTC.

This clone has a single count. The chain employs TRBV28 and TRBJ2-7, with TRBD2 matching over 7 bases. CDR3 length: 13 residues. Germline CDR1 MDHEN, CDR2 SYDVKM. V was clipped by 7 bases and J by 7 bases; unmatched bases: 10. CDR3 amino acids: CASIPSGWREQYF. The DNA of the CDR3 is TGTGCCAGCATTCCTAGCGGTTGGAGGGAGCAGTACTTC.

This clone was seen only once. The CDR3 sequence is CASSVVVVGGEQFF. The CDR3 coding sequence is TGTGCCAGCAGCGTAGTAGTGGTGGGAGGTGAGCAGTTCTTC. The V and J genes are TRBV9 and TRBJ2-1, with TRBD2 as a possible D gene (6 bases). The CDR3 is made up of 14 amino acids. The V end lost 0 bases, the J end lost 9 bases, and 13 bases lay between the germline ends. Germline V lookup: CDR1 SGDLS, CDR2 YYNGEE.

The CDR3 DNA follows: TGTGCCAGCAGTTTAAGAGGTGGCAATGAGCAGTTCTTC. Residues: CASSLRGGNEQFF. The genes are TRBV28 and TRBJ2-1; D unresolved. CDR3 length: 13 residues. Germline CDR1 reads MDHEN; CDR2 reads SYDVKM. Trimming took 2 bases from V and 6 from J, leaving 8 bases between them. The whole variable domain, remainder taken from reference TRBV28 and TRBJ2-1, is DVKVTQSSRYLVKRTGEKVFLECVQDMDHENMFWYRQDPGLGLRLIYFSYDVKMKEKGDIPEGYSVSREKKERFSLILESASTNQTSMYLCASSLRGGNEQFFGPGTRLTVL.

V is TRBV7-2 and J is TRBJ2-1; 10 nucleotides agree with TRBD1. The CDR3 extends over 15 amino acids. J lost 6 bases, V lost 5 bases, and 7 bases had no gene match. Per germline, CDR1 SGHTA and CDR2 FQGNSA. The CDR3 is CASSMDRGSFNEQFF. CDR3 in DNA: TGTGCCAGCAGCATGGACAGGGGGAGTTTCAATGAGCAGTTCTTC. The full variable domain, completed using reference TRBV7-2 and TRBJ2-1, is GAGVSQSPSNKVTEKGKDVELRCDPISGHTALYWYRQSLGQGLEFLIYFQGNSAPDKSGLPSDRFSAERTGGSVSTLTIQRTQQEDSAVYLCASSMDRGSFNEQFFGPGTRLTVL.